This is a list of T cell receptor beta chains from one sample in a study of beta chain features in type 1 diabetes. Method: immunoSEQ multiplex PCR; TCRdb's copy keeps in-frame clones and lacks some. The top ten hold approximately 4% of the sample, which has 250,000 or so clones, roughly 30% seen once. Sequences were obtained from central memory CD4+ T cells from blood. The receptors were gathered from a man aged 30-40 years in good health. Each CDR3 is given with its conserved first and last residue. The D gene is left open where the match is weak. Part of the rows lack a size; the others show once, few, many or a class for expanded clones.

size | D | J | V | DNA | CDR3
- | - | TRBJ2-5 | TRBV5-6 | TGTGCCAGCAGCTTGTATGGGTCGGAGACCCAGTACTTC | CASSLYGSETQYF
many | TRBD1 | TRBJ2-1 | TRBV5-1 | TGCGCCAGCAGCGCCCAGGGGGCCTTGAATGAGCAGTTCTTC | CASSAQGALNEQFF
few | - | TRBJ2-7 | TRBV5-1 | TGCGCCAGCAGCTTCGGTAACAGGGACGAGCAGTACTTC | CASSFGNRDEQYF
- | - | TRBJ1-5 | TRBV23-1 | TGCGCCACCCCGGGGAAGTCCCAGCATTTT | CATPGKSQHF
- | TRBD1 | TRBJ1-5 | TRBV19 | TGTGCCAGTAGTACTGGGGACAGGCCAGAGCCCCAGCATTTT | CASSTGDRPEPQHF
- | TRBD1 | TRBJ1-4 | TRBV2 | TGTGCCAGCAGCAGACAGGGGGCGCGCGGTGAAAAACTGTTTTTT | CASSRQGARGEKLFF
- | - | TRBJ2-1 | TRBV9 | TGTGCCAGCAGCTCAGAGGTATGGGGTGCGCAGTTCTTC | CASSSEVWGAQFF
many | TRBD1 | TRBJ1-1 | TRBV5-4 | TGTGCCAGCAGCGACAGGGTGAACACTGAAGCTTTCTTT | CASSDRVNTEAFF
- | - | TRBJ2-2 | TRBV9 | TGTGCCAGCAGCGCTGTCATCACCGGGGAGCTGTTTTTT | CASSAVITGELFF
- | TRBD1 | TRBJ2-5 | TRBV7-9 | TGTGCCAGCAACCACAGGGGTGAACAGACCCAGTACTTC | CASNHRGEQTQYF
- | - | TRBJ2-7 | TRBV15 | TGTGCCACCAGCAGCCTACGGGGCTACGAGCAGTACTTC | CATSSLRGYEQYF
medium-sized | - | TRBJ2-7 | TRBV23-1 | TGCGCCAGCAGTCCCTTCCTCTTTACAGGTGAAGGGTACGAGCAGTACTTC | CASSPFLFTGEGYEQYF
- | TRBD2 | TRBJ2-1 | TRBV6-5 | TGTGCCAGCAGTTATGGGAGACTAGCGGGAGCGGTTGAGCAGTTCTTC | CASSYGRLAGAVEQFF
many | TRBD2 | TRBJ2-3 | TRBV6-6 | TGTGCCAGCAGTCCGGGAGGAGATACGCAGTATTTT | CASSPGGDTQYF
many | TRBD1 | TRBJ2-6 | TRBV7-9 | TGTGCCAGCAGCCAAAGGACAGGGACCGTCCTGACTTTC | CASSQRTGTVLTF
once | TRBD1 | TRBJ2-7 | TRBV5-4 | TGTGCCAGCAGACTACAGGGGGCCTACGAGCAGTACTTC | CASRLQGAYEQYF
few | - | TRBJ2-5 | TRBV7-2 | TGTGCCAGCAGGGAGACACAGATGACGTACCAAGGGACCCAGTACTTC | CASRETQMTYQGTQYF
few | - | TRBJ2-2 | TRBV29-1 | TGCAGCGTTGGTGGGACCGGGGAGCTGTTTTTT | CSVGGTGELFF
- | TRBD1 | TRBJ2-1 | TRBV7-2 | TGTGCCAGCAGCTTAGATCTGGGACAGGGATTTAATGAGCAGTTCTTC | CASSLDLGQGFNEQFF
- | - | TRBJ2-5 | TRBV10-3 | TGTGCCATCAGTGAGGCAGAGACCCAGTACTTC | CAISEAETQYF
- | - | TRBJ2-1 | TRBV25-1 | TGTGCCAGTAACACTCAGACAGACAATGAGCAGTTCTTC | CASNTQTDNEQFF
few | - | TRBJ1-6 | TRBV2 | TGTGCCAGCAGACCAACAGCAGGCGATAATTCACCCCTCCACTTT | CASRPTAGDNSPLHF
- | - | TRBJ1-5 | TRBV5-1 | TGCGCCAGCAGCTTGGGGGACCCAAGTCAGCCCCAGCATTTT | CASSLGDPSQPQHF
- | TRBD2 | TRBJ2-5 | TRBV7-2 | TGTGCCAGCAGCTTAGTCGGGACTAGCGGCCAAGAGACCCAGTACTTC | CASSLVGTSGQETQYF
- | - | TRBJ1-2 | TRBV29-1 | TGCAGCGTTGAGGACAGACTTCTCTATGGCTACACCTTC | CSVEDRLLYGYTF
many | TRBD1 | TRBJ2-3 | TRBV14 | TGTGCCAGCAGCCAAGATCGGACAGGGGGAACAGATACGCAGTATTTT | CASSQDRTGGTDTQYF
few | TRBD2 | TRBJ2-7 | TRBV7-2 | TGTGCCAGCAGCCGGGGAGGGAGTACCTACGAGCAGTACTTC | CASSRGGSTYEQYF
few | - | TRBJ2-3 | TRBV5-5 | TGTGCCAGCAGCGTTCGGACCATCGAGGATACGCAGTATTTT | CASSVRTIEDTQYF
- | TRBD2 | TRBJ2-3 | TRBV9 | TGTGCCAGCAGCCTCCTTAGCGGGAGCTACGTGGATACGCAGTATTTT | CASSLLSGSYVDTQYF
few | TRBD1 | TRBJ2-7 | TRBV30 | TGTGCCCTCGACAGGGTAGTATCCTACGAGCAGTACTTC | CALDRVVSYEQYF
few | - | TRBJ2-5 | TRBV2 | TGTGCCAGCAACCGGGTTCTCCAAGAGACCCAGTACTTC | CASNRVLQETQYF